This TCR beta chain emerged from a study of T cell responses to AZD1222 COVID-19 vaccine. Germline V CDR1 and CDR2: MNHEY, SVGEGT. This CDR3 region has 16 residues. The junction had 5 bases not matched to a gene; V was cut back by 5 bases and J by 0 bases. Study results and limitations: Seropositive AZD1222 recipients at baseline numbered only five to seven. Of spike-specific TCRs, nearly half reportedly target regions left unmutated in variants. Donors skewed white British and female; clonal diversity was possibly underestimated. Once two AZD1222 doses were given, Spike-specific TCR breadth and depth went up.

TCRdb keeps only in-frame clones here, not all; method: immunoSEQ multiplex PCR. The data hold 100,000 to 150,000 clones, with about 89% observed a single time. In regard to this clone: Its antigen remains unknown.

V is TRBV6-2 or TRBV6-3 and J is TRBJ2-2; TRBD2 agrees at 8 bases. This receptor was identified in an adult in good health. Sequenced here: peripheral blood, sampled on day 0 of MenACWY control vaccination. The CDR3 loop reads CASSKAGETNTGELFF. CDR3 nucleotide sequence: TGTGCCAGCAGTAAAGCGGGAGAGACGAACACCGGGGAGCTGTTTTTT.